These 6 T cell receptor beta chains were sequenced from one sample in a study of blood T cells in healthy people across ages. Then a second PCR, running roughly 7 to 12 cycles, was carried out with a sample-barcoded 5' primer and a J-beta primer mix. TCRdb passed the 5' RACE reads through MiXCR, listing each CDR3 protein once. The profile covers 850,000 to 1,000,000 distinct CDR3 sequences, with 48% appearing a single time and roughly 12% taken by the ten largest. The sample taken for sequencing was blood. These receptors all come from a young man in good health.

J is TRBJ2-3 and V is TRBV20-1, with 7 bases aligning to TRBD2. There are 14 residues in the CDR3. With V trimmed by 0 bases and J by 8 bases, 8 bases remained unmatched. Germline CDR1 is DFQATT and CDR2 is SNEGSKA (reference sequence). For the CDR3, the DNA is TGCAGTGCTAGAGATGACCCGGGGGAGGGTACGCAGTATTTT. It yields the protein CSARDDPGEGTQYF.

The V call is TRBV30, the J call TRBJ2-1; TRBD1 matches 9 bases. Trimming at V came to 7 bases and at J to 2 bases, leaving 9 bases not matched to a gene. Germline V lookup: CDR1 GTSNPN, CDR2 SVGIG (reference sequence). CDR3 size: 15 residues. The CDR3 reads CAYSRTGDTYNEQFF. In DNA, the CDR3 is TGTGCCTACTCGCGGACAGGGGATACCTACAATGAGCAGTTCTTC.

The genes are TRBV20-1 and TRBJ2-5; no reliable D call. With 2 bases removed from V and 2 bases from J, the gap between germline ends came to 18 bases. In germline, CDR1 is DFQATT, CDR2 SNEGSKA (reference sequence). The CDR3 is 16 residues long. Written as DNA, the CDR3 is TGCAGTGCTAGACCCCCGTCGGGCACGACACAAGAGACCCAGTACTTC. Residues: CSARPPSGTTQETQYF.

The V and J genes are TRBV5-1 and TRBJ2-3, with D perhaps matching TRBD2 (6 bases). The CDR3 totals 15 residues. Germline lookup yields CDR1 SGHRS and CDR2 YFSETQ. V shed 5 bases and J shed 0 bases, with 13 bases lying between them. The CDR3 loop is CASRIGGSSTDTQYF. The DNA for the CDR3 is TGCGCCAGCAGGATAGGAGGGTCTAGCACAGATACGCAGTATTTT.

This clonotype was found a few times. The CDR3: CASTTSQAWETQYF. CDR3 coding DNA: TGCGCCAGCACCACGTCACAGGCTTGGGAGACCCAGTACTTC. The chain combines TRBV5-1 with TRBJ2-5; D is possibly TRBD1 (5 bases). Trimming left V 6 bases short and J 5 bases short, with 17 bases between. CDR1 is SGHRS and CDR2 is YFSETQ in the germline V gene. The CDR3 extends over 14 amino acids.

A few counts support this clonotype. V and J are TRBV20-1 and TRBJ2-7; 7 bases match TRBD1. V was pared by 1 base and J by 6 bases, with 12 bases of the junction left unmatched. The germline V gene has CDR1 DFQATT and CDR2 SNEGSKA (reference sequence). The CDR3 has 15 amino acids. The CDR3 nucleotides read TGCAGTGCTAGAGCCATCGACAGGGCCGTGTCCGAGCAGTACTTC. Encoded protein: CSARAIDRAVSEQYF.